This T cell receptor (beta chain) was identified in a study of blood T cell repertoires in COVID-19. Data came from immunoSEQ multiplex PCR; TCRdb stores just in-frame clones and leaves some out. The profile shows under 300,000 clones, 70% to 85% of them singletons. The junction had 12 bases not matched to a gene; V was cut back by 0 bases and J by 7 bases. This CDR3 has 16 residues. CDR1 SGHDN and CDR2 FVKESK come from the germline V gene. Sequences were obtained from peripheral blood. The receptor comes from a man in his forties or fifties who had recovered from COVID-19. J is TRBJ2-7 and V is TRBV14; 7 bases align to TRBD1. In nucleotides, the CDR3 is TGTGCCAGCAGCCAAGATCTTAACAGGGGATCGGAGGAGCAGTACTTC. It codes for CASSQDLNRGSEEQYF.